This T cell receptor beta chain was obtained from a study of T cell changes during pregnancy in multiple sclerosis. Libraries were prepared by immunoSEQ multiplex PCR; TCRdb keeps only in-frame clonotypes and omits some of them. Of about 61,000 clones listed, around 90% are singletons. Germline V gene data show CDR1 as LGHNA and CDR2 as YSLEER. Trimming took 4 bases from V and 5 from J, leaving 12 bases between them. The CDR3 length is 15 residues. The source was peripheral blood, collected in the first trimester of pregnancy. The J gene is TRBJ1-6, the V gene TRBV4-3, with D maybe TRBD1 (6 bases). This receptor was identified in a female donor in good health, enrolled as a control in a pregnancy study. CDR3 in DNA: TGCGCCAGCAGCCCCGGGGGGGGCCATAATTCACCCCTCCACTTT. It yields the protein CASSPGGGHNSPLHF.